This TCR beta chain was identified during a study of blood T cell repertoires in COVID-19. For the study at large: T cells, B-cell-depleted T cells, or PBMCs provided the cDNA or gDNA that served as material.

In the original processing: Reference gene primers were amplified, and this amplification served to estimate nucleated cell counts. Assay: immunoSEQ multiplex PCR; the TCRdb copy retains only in-frame clones and omits some. V, J and clone size were drawn from that table, and D and trimming were deduced from the DNA. The table records approximately 240,000 clones, around 84% of them present only once. Specimen: peripheral blood. This clonotype was obtained from a woman of 80 years or more with active or convalescent COVID-19.

CDR3 loop: CAFTPGLRPETQYF. The DNA of the CDR3 is TGTGCCTTTACACCGGGACTCCGTCCAGAGACCCAGTACTTC. V gene TRBV30 combines with J gene TRBJ2-5, with D possibly matching TRBD2 (6 bases). Trimming took 7 bases from V and 4 from J, leaving 19 bases between them. The CDR3 is 14 residues long. Germline V CDR1 and CDR2: GTSNPN, SVGIG (reference sequence).